A selection of T cell receptor beta chains follows, all from one sample in a study of blood T cell repertoires in COVID-19. Using immunoSEQ multiplex PCR, the repertoire was profiled, and TCRdb retains in-frame clones only, with some absent. The repertoire holds 310,000 or so clones, with roughly 91% as singletons. Sequencing was done on a sample of peripheral blood. Receptors originate from a man over 45 with active or convalescent COVID-19. The conserved cysteine and the conserved F or W are not part of the CDR3 here. Each record gives: J gene, D gene, V gene, CDR3 protein. D genes are given only for firm matches.

TRBJ1-2 NA TRBV6-1 ASSEGGGGNYGYT
TRBJ2-2 TRBD1 TRBV6-5 ASKQGQGSAGELF
TRBJ2-1 TRBD2 TRBV29-1 SVGGTGAYNEQF
TRBJ2-3 NA TRBV4-2 ASSQGRGPDTQY
TRBJ2-5 TRBD2 TRBV5-1 ASSRERGFQETQY
TRBJ1-5 TRBD1 TRBV6-9 ASSYSRGGPNQPQH
TRBJ2-3 TRBD2 TRBV6-5 ASSWTSGRFTDTQY
TRBJ2-1 TRBD1 TRBV19 ASSIGQGAQGEQF
TRBJ1-5 TRBD1 TRBV7-2 ASSFSGQTNQPQH
TRBJ1-5 NA TRBV5-8 ASSFRGWNQPQH
TRBJ2-5 TRBD2 TRBV19 ASSPLAGAQETQY
TRBJ2-6 NA TRBV5-5 ASSLILSGANVLT
TRBJ2-6 NA TRBV24-1 ATSTAGAEGANVLT
TRBJ1-5 TRBD1 TRBV6-2/TRBV6-3 ASSYYRGFNQPQH
TRBJ1-2 NA TRBV28 ASTIHLNYGYT
TRBJ1-2 NA TRBV9 ASSGTGNYGYT
TRBJ1-1 TRBD1 TRBV12-3/TRBV12-4 ASTPTGGTEAF
TRBJ2-1 NA TRBV11-2 ASSLAGAYNEQF
TRBJ1-2 NA TRBV29-1 SVRQVNNYGYT
TRBJ2-6 NA TRBV7-2 ASSLDGLNSGANVLT
TRBJ2-1 NA TRBV5-4 ASSLGLPFDRQF